The present TCR beta chain was sequenced within a study of T cell clusters in autoimmune cytopenias. Tens of thousands of genome equivalents of blood DNA were amplified for TRB. Study results and limitations: The T cell clusters came from computational analysis alone and lack functional validation.

TRB was amplified by touch-down multiplex PCR, primer pools A and B combined. Reanalyzing the multiplex PCR reads, TCRdb keeps one entry per CDR3 protein, without DNA. The ten most abundant clones cover 35% of a sample with about 2,700 distinct CDR3 sequences. CDR1 is SGHRS and CDR2 is YFSETQ in the germline V gene. This CDR3 contains 15 residues. On this clonotype itself: What it binds is unknown.

J is TRBJ2-1 and V is TRBV5-1; TCRdb's D call of TRBD1 is untestable without DNA. The TCR originated in a human donor with an autoimmune cytopenia, with autoimmune hepatitis or in good health (not recorded which). Sample: peripheral blood. This CDR3 reads CASSGGQGAYNEQFF.